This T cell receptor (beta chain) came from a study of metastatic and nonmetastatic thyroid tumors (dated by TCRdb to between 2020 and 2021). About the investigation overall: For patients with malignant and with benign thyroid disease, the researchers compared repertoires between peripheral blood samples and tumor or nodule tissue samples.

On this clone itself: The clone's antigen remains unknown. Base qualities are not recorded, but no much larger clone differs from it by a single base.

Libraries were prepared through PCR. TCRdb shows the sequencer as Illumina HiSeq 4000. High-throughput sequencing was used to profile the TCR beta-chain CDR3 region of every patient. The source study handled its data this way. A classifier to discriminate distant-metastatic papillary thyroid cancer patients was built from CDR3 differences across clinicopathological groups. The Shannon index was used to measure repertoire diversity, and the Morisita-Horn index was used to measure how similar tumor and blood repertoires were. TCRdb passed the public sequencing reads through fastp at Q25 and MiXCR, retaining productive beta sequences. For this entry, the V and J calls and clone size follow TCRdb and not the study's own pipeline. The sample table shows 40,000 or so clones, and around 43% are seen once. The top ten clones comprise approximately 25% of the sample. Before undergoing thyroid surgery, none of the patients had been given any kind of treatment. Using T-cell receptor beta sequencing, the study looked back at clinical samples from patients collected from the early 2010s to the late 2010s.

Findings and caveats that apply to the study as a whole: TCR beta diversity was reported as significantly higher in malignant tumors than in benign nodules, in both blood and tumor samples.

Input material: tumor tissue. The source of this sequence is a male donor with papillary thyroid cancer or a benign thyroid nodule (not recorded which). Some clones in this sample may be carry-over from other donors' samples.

DNA sequence: TGTGCCAGCAGTTTTATCAGGGGTGCAGATACGCAGTATTTT. This is translated as CASSFIRGADTQYF. The sequence joins TRBV6-2 or TRBV6-3 to TRBJ2-3; possibly the D gene is TRBD1, per 6 matching bases. Including cysteine and phenylalanine, the CDR3 has 14 amino acids. The sequence is cut down to CDR3 DNA, 42 bases in frame from base 1. CDR1 MNHEY and CDR2 SVGEGT are derived from the germline V gene. Deletion took 4 bases off V and 4 bases off J, with a span of 12 bases between the germline ends.